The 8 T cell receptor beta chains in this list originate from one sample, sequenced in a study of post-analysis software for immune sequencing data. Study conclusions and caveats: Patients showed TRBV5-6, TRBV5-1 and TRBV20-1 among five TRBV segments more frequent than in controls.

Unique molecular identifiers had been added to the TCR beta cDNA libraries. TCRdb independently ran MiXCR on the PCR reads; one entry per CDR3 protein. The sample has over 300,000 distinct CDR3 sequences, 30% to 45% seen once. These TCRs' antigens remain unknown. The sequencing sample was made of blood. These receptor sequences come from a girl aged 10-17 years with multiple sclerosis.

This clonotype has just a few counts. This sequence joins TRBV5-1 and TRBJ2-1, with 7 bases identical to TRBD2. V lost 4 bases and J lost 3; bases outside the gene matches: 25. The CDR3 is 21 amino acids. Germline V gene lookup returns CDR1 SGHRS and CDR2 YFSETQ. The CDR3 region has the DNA TGCGCCAGCAGCCCCCCCAGAGCAGCGGGACTCCCAAGGTCCCACTACAATGAGCAGTTCTTC. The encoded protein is CASSPPRAAGLPRSHYNEQFF.

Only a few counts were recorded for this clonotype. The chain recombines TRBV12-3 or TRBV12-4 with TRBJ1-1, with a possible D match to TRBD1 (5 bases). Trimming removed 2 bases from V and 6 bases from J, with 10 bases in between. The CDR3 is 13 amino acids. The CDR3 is CASSLPTGPEAFF. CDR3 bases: TGTGCCAGCAGTTTACCTACAGGCCCTGAAGCTTTCTTT.

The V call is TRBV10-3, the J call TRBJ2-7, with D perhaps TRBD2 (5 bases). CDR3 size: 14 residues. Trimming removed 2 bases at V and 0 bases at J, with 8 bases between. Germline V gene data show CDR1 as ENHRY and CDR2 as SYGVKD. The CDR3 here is CAISERGSSYEQYF. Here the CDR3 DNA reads TGTGCCATCAGTGAGCGGGGAAGCTCCTACGAGCAGTACTTC.

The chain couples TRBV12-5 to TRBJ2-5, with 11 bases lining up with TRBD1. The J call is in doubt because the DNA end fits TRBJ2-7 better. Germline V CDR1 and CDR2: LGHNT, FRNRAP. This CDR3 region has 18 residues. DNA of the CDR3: TGTGCTAGTGGTTTGACTCACGGGACAGGGGGACCTCCTTACGAGCAGTACTTC. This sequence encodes CASGLTHGTGGPPYEQYF.

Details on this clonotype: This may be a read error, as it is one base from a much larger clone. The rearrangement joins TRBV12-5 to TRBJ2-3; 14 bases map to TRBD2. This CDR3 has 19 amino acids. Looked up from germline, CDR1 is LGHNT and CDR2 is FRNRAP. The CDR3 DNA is TGTGCTAGTGGTCCCCGGACTAGCGGGGGGCCCCTGGTAATGGATACGCGGTATTTT. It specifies CASGPRTSGGPLVMDTRYF.

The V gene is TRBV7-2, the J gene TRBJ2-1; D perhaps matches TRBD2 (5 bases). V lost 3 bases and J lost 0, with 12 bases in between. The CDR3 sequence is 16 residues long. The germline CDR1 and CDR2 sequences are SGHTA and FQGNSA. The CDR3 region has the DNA TGTGCCAGCAGCTTCAAGGAGGCGATCTCCTACAATGAGCAGTTCTTC. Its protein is CASSFKEAISYNEQFF. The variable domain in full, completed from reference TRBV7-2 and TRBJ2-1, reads GAGVSQSPSNKVTEKGKDVELRCDPISGHTALYWYRQSLGQGLEFLIYFQGNSAPDKSGLPSDRFSAERTGGSVSTLTIQRTQQEDSAVYLCASSFKEAISYNEQFFGPGTRLTVL.

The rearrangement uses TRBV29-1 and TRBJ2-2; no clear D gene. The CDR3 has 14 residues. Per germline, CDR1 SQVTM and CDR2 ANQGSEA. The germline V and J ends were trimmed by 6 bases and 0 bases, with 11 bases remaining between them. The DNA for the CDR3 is TGCAGCGTATTCGGCCCTACGAACACCGGGGAGCTGTTTTTT. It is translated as CSVFGPTNTGELFF.

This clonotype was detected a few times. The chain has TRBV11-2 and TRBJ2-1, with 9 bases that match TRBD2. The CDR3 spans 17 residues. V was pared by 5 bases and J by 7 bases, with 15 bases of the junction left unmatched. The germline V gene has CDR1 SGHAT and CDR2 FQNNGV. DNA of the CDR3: TGTGCCAGCAGCCCCCTTCGGGGCGGGGGGGCCTGGAATGAGCAGTTCTTC. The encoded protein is CASSPLRGGGAWNEQFF. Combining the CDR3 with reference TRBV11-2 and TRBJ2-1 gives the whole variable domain EAGVAQSPRYKIIEKRQSVAFWCNPISGHATLYWYQQILGQGPKLLIQFQNNGVVDDSQLPKDRFSAERLKGVDSTLKIQPAKLEDSAVYLCASSPLRGGGAWNEQFFGPGTRLTVL.